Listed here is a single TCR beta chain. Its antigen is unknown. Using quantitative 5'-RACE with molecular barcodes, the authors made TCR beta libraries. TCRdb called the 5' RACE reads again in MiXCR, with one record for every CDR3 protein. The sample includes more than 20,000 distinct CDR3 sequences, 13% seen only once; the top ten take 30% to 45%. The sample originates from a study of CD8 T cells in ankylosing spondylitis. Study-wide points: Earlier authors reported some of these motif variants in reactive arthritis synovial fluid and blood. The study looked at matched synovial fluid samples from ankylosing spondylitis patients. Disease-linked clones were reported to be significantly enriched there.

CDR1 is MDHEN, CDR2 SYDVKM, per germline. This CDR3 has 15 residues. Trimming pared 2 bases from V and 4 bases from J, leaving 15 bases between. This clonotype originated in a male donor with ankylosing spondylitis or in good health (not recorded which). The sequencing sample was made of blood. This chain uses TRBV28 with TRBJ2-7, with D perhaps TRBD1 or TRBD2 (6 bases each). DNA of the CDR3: TGTGCCAGCAGTTTAGGTTGGGGGGCTACGTACGAGCAGTACGTC. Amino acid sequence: CASSLGWGATYEQYV.